The 8 T cell receptor beta chains given below trace back to one sample, sequenced in a study of human T cells and chemical hapten exposure. Time point noted: patch test 3, about 24 weeks after DPC sensitization. The treatment denotes: therapeutic diphenylcyclopropenone sensitization with weekly scalp DPC. Via MiXCR, TCRdb re-called the RACE reads, giving one row per CDR3 protein. The table lists fewer than 200,000 distinct CDR3 sequences, about a quarter of them singletons. Sample: whole blood, taken in connection with sensitization to the hapten diphenylcyclopropenone (DPC). The receptors were sampled from a woman between 18 and 29 years old with alopecia areata. Some clones in this sample may be carry-over from other donors' samples.

The chain carries TRBV10-3 and TRBJ2-5; TRBD2 aligns across 8 bases. The CDR3 is 13 residues long. The trim removed 5 bases at V and 9 bases at J, leaving 8 bases unmatched. Looked up from germline, CDR1 is ENHRY and CDR2 is SYGVKD. In DNA, the CDR3 is TGTGCCATCAGTTCCTCCGGGGGGGAAGCCCAGTACTTC. It is translated as CAISSSGGEAQYF.

The chain combines TRBV5-1 with TRBJ1-1; D unclear. CDR3 length: 14 amino acids. V was trimmed by 0 bases and J by 1 base, leaving 7 bases between them. Germline-derived CDR1 and CDR2 are SGHRS and YFSETQ. Here the CDR3 reads CASSLGAANTEAFF. CDR3 nucleotides: TGCGCCAGCAGCTTGGGGGCGGCGAACACTGAAGCTTTCTTT.

This clonotype was counted only a few times. The J gene is TRBJ2-7, the V gene TRBV11-2; tentative D call: TRBD1 (6 bases). The CDR3 has 16 residues. The V gene's germline CDR1 is SGHAT and CDR2 FQNNGV. CDR3 residues: CAVKSLGWDNLYEQYF. The CDR3 nucleotides are TGTGCGGTAAAAAGCCTCGGCTGGGACAACCTCTACGAGCAGTACTTC.

The gene calls are TRBV9 and TRBJ2-3; possible D gene TRBD2, 5 bases. This CDR3 comprises 15 residues. Deletions cut 1 base from V and 1 base from J, with 10 bases between. Germline-derived CDR1 and CDR2 are SGDLS and YYNGEE. The CDR3 reads CASSVLSSGTDTQYF. CDR3 nucleotides: TGTGCCAGCAGCGTATTGAGTAGCGGCACAGATACGCAGTATTTT.

The CDR3 sequence is CSAPSTEAFF. In DNA form, the CDR3 reads TGCAGTGCTCCCTCGACAGAAGCTTTCTTT. The chain carries TRBV20-1 and TRBJ1-1; no firm D call. CDR3 length: 10 residues. Germline CDR1 reads DFQATT; CDR2 reads SNEGSKA (reference sequence). Trimming removed 5 bases from V and 8 bases from J, with 9 bases in between.

The chain couples TRBV4-1 to TRBJ2-7; D remains unclear. CDR1 is MGHRA, CDR2 YSYEKL, per germline. This CDR3 is 15 amino acids long. Trimming took 0 bases from V and 2 from J, leaving 11 bases between them. The DNA for the CDR3 is TGCGCCAGCAGCCAAGATCAAGGCGGCCCCTACGAGCAGTACTTC. It specifies CASSQDQGGPYEQYF.

This clonotype was counted only a few times. The J gene is TRBJ1-2, the V gene TRBV29-1; the D is unclear. The CDR3 sequence is 12 residues long. Germline V gene lookup returns CDR1 SQVTM and CDR2 ANQGSEA. Trimming left V 8 bases short and J 3 bases short, with 13 bases between. The DNA for the CDR3 is TGCAGCATAGGAGATGGGGACTATGGCTACACCTTC. Translated: CSIGDGDYGYTF.

The chain joins TRBV9 to TRBJ1-1; TRBD1 is a possible D gene (6 bases). Deletions cut 1 base from V and 3 bases from J, with 10 bases between. This CDR3 has 14 residues. Per the germline V gene, CDR1 is SGDLS and CDR2 is YYNGEE. CDR3 DNA sequence: TGTGCCAGCAGCGTAAGTCCAGGGGACACTGAAGCTTTCTTT. Translation gives CASSVSPGDTEAFF.